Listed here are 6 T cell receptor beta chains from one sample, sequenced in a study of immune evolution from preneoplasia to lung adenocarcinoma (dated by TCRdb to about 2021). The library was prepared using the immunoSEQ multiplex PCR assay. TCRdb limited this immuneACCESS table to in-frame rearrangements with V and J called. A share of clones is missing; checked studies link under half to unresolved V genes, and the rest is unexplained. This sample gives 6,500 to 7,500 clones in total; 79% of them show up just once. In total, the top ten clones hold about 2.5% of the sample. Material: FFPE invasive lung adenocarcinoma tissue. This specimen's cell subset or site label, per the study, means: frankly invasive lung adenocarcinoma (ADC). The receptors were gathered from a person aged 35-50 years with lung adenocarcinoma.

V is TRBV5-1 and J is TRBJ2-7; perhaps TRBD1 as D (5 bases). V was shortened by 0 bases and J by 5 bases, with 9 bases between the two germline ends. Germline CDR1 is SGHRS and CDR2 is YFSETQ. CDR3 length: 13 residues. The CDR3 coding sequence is TGCGCCAGCAGCTTGGTACAGGCCCACGAGCAGTACTTC. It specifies CASSLVQAHEQYF.

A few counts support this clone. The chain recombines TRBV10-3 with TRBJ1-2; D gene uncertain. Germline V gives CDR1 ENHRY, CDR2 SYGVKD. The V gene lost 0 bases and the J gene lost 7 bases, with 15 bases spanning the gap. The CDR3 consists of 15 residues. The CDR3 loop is CAISESRRHYTGYTF. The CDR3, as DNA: TGTGCCATCAGTGAGTCCCGCCGACACTACACTGGCTACACCTTC.

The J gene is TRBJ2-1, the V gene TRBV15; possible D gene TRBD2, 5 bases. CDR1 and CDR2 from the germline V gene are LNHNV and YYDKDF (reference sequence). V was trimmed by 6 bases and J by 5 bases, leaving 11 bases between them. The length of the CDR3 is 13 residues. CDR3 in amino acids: CATRVARDNEQFF. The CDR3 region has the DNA TGTGCCACCAGGGTAGCGCGAGACAATGAGCAGTTCTTC.

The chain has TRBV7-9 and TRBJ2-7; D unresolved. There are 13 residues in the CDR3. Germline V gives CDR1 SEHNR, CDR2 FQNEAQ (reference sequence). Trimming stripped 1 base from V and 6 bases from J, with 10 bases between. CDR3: CASSLVRAPEQYF. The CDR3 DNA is TGTGCCAGCAGCTTAGTACGGGCCCCCGAGCAGTACTTC.

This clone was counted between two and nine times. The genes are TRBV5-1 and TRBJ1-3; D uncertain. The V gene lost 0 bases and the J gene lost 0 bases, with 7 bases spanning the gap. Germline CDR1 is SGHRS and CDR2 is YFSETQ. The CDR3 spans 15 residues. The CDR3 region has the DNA TGCGCCAGCAGCTTGGCCCCCCTCTCTGGAAACACCATATATTTT. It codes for CASSLAPLSGNTIYF.

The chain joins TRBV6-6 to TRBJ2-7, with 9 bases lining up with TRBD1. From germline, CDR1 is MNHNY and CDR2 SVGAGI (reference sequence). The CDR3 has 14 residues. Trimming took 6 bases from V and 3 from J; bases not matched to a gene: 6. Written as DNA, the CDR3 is TGTGCCAGCAGGGTAGGACAGGGGTTCTACGAGCAGTACTTC. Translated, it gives CASRVGQGFYEQYF.